This record covers a single TCR beta chain. As yet, its antigen is unknown. Together with a sample-barcoded 5' primer, a J-beta primer mix was included in a second PCR lasting about 6 to 11 cycles. TCRdb ran MiXCR on the 5' RACE reads and lists one entry per CDR3 protein. The repertoire consists of roughly 900,000 distinct CDR3 sequences, with about 48% occurring once and the leading ten covering 13%. The source of the sample is a study of blood T cells in healthy people across ages. Study-wide results and caveats: TCR beta diversity correlated strongly with naive T cell percentage. Those diversity estimates obtained from one million T cells were thought to be underestimates. Age advanced and TCR beta diversity per million T cells fell, roughly linearly.

For every donor, a draw yielded ten milliliters of peripheral blood. Sequencing used blood. The TCR sequence derives from a man aged 25-45 years in good health.

The CDR3 is CASSLLGIDEQYF. CDR3 DNA sequence: TGCGCCAGCAGCTTGCTGGGGATTGACGAGCAGTACTTC. The chain combines TRBV5-1 with TRBJ2-7; no reliable D call. Germline values: CDR1 SGHRS, CDR2 YFSETQ. The CDR3 runs 13 residues. V lost 1 base to trimming and J lost 5 bases, with 10 bases between them. The whole variable domain, filled in from reference TRBV5-1 and TRBJ2-7, reads KAGVTQTPRYLIKTRGQQVTLSCSPISGHRSVSWYQQTPGQGLQFLFEYFSETQRNKGNFPGRFSGRQFSNSRSEMNVSTLELGDSALYLCASSLLGIDEQYFGPGTRLTVT.